This passage covers 20 T cell receptor beta chains from one sample sequenced in a study of T cell repertoires in cytomegalovirus infection. TCRdb called the reads again in MiXCR, with one record for every CDR3 protein. The table has roughly 570,000 distinct CDR3 sequences, around two fifths seen once. Antigen specificity for these receptors is unknown. Specimen: cultured PBMCs, collected from culture after CMV antigen stimulation. The receptors derive from a human donor in good health (CMV status not recorded). Some clones in this sample may be carry-over from other donors' samples.

There are a few counts of this clonotype. The chain couples TRBV7-6 to TRBJ2-1; TRBD2 aligns across 9 bases. Germline loops: CDR1 SGHVS, CDR2 FNYEAQ. The CDR3 loop spans 16 amino acids. The junction had 6 bases not matched to a gene; V was cut back by 1 base and J by 5 bases. The CDR3 sequence: CASSLDGGGANNEQFF. CDR3 DNA sequence: TGTGCCAGCAGCTTAGACGGCGGGGGGGCCAACAATGAGCAGTTCTTC.

This clonotype was seen a few times. This chain connects TRBV7-2 to TRBJ2-1; no clear D gene. The germline V gene has CDR1 SGHTA and CDR2 FQGNSA. Trimming removed 2 bases from V and 2 bases from J, with 7 bases in between. The CDR3 has 14 residues. The CDR3 region has the DNA TGTGCCAGCAGCTTAAACTACCCCTACAATGAGCAGTTCTTC. Encoded protein: CASSLNYPYNEQFF. The full variable domain, in which reference TRBV7-2 and TRBJ2-1 provide the parts outside the CDR3, is GAGVSQSPSNKVTEKGKDVELRCDPISGHTALYWYRQSLGQGLEFLIYFQGNSAPDKSGLPSDRFSAERTGGSVSTLTIQRTQQEDSAVYLCASSLNYPYNEQFFGPGTRLTVL.

This clonotype was counted only a few times. The chain couples TRBV5-4 to TRBJ2-5, with TRBD2 as a possible D gene (6 bases). Trimming removed 4 bases at V and 5 bases at J, with 18 bases between. CDR3 length equals 15 residues. Germline assignment: CDR1 SGHNT and CDR2 YYREEE (reference sequence). The CDR3 spells CASSKMEGRGETQYF. In DNA form, the CDR3 reads TGTGCCAGCAGCAAGATGGAGGGGCGGGGTGAGACCCAGTACTTC.

This clonotype was counted a few times. The rearrangement links TRBV7-2 to TRBJ2-3; D is unresolved. Germline V gene sequence: CDR1 SGHTA, CDR2 FQGNSA. Deletions cut 2 bases from V and 4 bases from J, with 13 bases between. The CDR3 contains 15 residues. The CDR3 nucleotides are TGTGCCAGCAGCTTAAGGCCCAACGCGGCAGATACGCAGTATTTT. Translating gives CASSLRPNAADTQYF.

The gene calls are TRBV20-1 and TRBJ1-5, with TRBD1 as a possible D gene (5 bases). Germline V gene sequence: CDR1 DFQATT, CDR2 SNEGSKA (reference sequence). This CDR3 contains 15 residues. Trimming removed 0 bases at V and 4 bases at J, with 13 bases between. CDR3 amino acids: CSARDWGAGNQPQHF. CDR3 coding DNA: TGCAGTGCTAGAGACTGGGGCGCCGGAAATCAGCCCCAGCATTTT.

This clonotype occurred a few times. J is TRBJ1-5 and V is TRBV10-3; a possible D gene is TRBD1 (6 bases). Germline CDR1 and CDR2: ENHRY and SYGVKD. The germline V and J ends were trimmed by 6 bases and 5 bases, with 11 bases remaining between them. The CDR3 is 13 residues long. CDR3 protein: CAISLEGDQPQHF. CDR3 nucleotide sequence: TGTGCCATCAGCTTAGAGGGGGATCAGCCCCAGCATTTT.

This chain connects TRBV18 to TRBJ2-3; D possibly corresponds to TRBD2 (5 bases). The CDR3 is 14 amino acids. Germline lookup yields CDR1 KGHSH and CDR2 LQKENI. The V and J ends lost 3 bases and 5 bases respectively, with 12 bases between them. CDR3 sequence reads: CASSPPSSGDTQYF. Written as DNA, the CDR3 is TGTGCCAGCTCACCTCCAAGCAGCGGAGATACGCAGTATTTT.

CDR3 nucleotide sequence: TGTGCCACCCTACCCAGCGGGAGGACGACTGAGCGGGCGCAGTATTTT. It is translated as CATLPSGRTTERAQYF. This chain joins TRBV7-9 and TRBJ2-3, with 9 bases matching TRBD2. The CDR3 covers 16 residues. CDR1 and CDR2 from the germline V gene are SEHNR and FQNEAQ (reference sequence). The J segment lost 10 bases and the V segment lost 10 bases, leaving 21 bases of the junction unmatched.

This clonotype was seen at least ten times. This chain joins TRBV7-2 and TRBJ1-5, with 7 nucleotides matching TRBD1. This CDR3 contains 15 residues. In germline, CDR1 is SGHTA, CDR2 FQGNSA. Germline trimming cut 5 bases from V and 1 base from J; bases unmatched to any gene: 5. The CDR3 DNA follows: TGTGCCAGCAGCCCCCAGGGGGTGAGCAATCAGCCCCAGCATTTT. It translates to CASSPQGVSNQPQHF.

This chain joins TRBV7-2 and TRBJ2-3, with 7 bases fitting TRBD1. V lost 5 bases, J lost 0 bases, and 2 bases stayed unmatched. Germline V CDR1 and CDR2: SGHTA, FQGNSA. This CDR3 spans 14 amino acids. CDR3 sequence: CASSRGQSTDTQYF. The DNA for the CDR3 is TGTGCCAGCAGCCGGGGACAGAGCACAGATACGCAGTATTTT.

This clonotype was detected ten times or more. The chain couples TRBV7-8 to TRBJ2-3, with a weak D call TRBD2 (5 bases). There are 13 residues in the CDR3. The V end lost 11 bases, the J end lost 3 bases, and 15 bases lay between the germline ends. Germline loops: CDR1 SGHVS, CDR2 FQNEAQ. As DNA, the CDR3 is TGTGCCTGCCGTGAGGGTTTTACAGATACGCAGTATTTT. It codes for CACREGFTDTQYF.

V gene TRBV6-6 combines with J gene TRBJ2-2; 9 bases match TRBD1. Germline loops: CDR1 MNHNY, CDR2 SVGAGI (reference sequence). The CDR3 spans 17 residues. The V segment lost 2 bases and the J segment 7 bases; nucleotides outside the gene matches: 11. The CDR3 sequence: CASSYLRPGQGSGELFF. CDR3 nucleotide sequence: TGTGCCAGCAGTTACCTTCGTCCGGGACAGGGAAGCGGGGAGCTGTTTTTT.

This clonotype was detected once. The chain links TRBV27 to TRBJ1-3; the D is unclear. The V end was cut by 5 bases, the J end by 0 bases, with 8 bases between. The germline CDR1 and CDR2 sequences are MNHEY and SMNVEV (reference sequence). This CDR3 comprises 14 residues. The CDR3 sequence: CASSPDLSGNTIYF. CDR3 in DNA: TGTGCCAGCAGTCCAGACCTCTCTGGAAACACCATATATTTT.

A few counts support this clonotype. The chain recombines TRBV11-2 with TRBJ2-7; perhaps TRBD2 as D (5 bases). Germline V gene sequence: CDR1 SGHAT, CDR2 FQNNGV. V gave up 0 bases and J gave up 7 bases, with 13 bases separating them. The CDR3 totals 14 residues. CDR3 DNA sequence: TGTGCCAGCAGCTTAGATCCGACTGGACTGGAGCAGTACTTC. Translating gives CASSLDPTGLEQYF.

The V and J genes are TRBV5-1 and TRBJ1-2, with D maybe TRBD1 (5 bases). Deletions cut 4 bases from V and 5 bases from J, with 21 bases between. In germline, CDR1 is SGHRS, CDR2 YFSETQ. The CDR3 consists of 16 residues. The CDR3, as DNA: TGCGCCAGCAGCCTCGGGAGGTGGGGGAGCTCGTATGGCTACACCTTC. Protein sequence: CASSLGRWGSSYGYTF.

The CDR3 sequence: CASSFSSGGFRANTGELFF. The CDR3 nucleotides are TGTGCCAGCAGTTTCTCGAGCGGGGGGTTTCGCGCGAACACCGGGGAGCTGTTTTTT. This chain links TRBV12-3 or TRBV12-4 with TRBJ2-2; 9 bases match TRBD2. V was clipped by 3 bases and J by 0 bases; unmatched bases: 11. The CDR3 sequence is 19 residues long.

The V call is TRBV14, the J call TRBJ2-2; TRBD2 matches 8 bases. The length of the CDR3 is 16 residues. Germline lookup yields CDR1 SGHDN and CDR2 FVKESK. V was clipped by 1 base and J by 4 bases; unmatched bases: 5. CDR3 sequence: CASSQVIAGFTGELFF. Written as DNA, the CDR3 is TGTGCCAGCAGCCAAGTTATAGCGGGGTTCACCGGGGAGCTGTTTTTT.

This chain links TRBV6-2 or TRBV6-3 with TRBJ2-3, with 10 bases identical to TRBD1. The CDR3 is 15 amino acids. Germline loops: CDR1 MNHEY, CDR2 SVGEGT. V shed 5 bases, J shed 6 bases, and the junction held 8 bases outside the gene matches. The CDR3 region is CASSAEGDRGDTQYF. Written as DNA, the CDR3 is TGTGCCAGCAGTGCCGAGGGGGACAGGGGTGATACGCAGTATTTT.

The chain recombines TRBV7-2 with TRBJ2-3; no clear D gene. Germline loops: CDR1 SGHTA, CDR2 FQGNSA. Deletions cut 0 bases from V and 4 bases from J, with 11 bases between. The CDR3 has 15 residues. DNA for the CDR3: TGTGCCAGCAGCTTAGCTCCCGCTACAGCAGATACGCAGTATTTT. Translation: CASSLAPATADTQYF. The full variable domain, its missing parts supplied by reference TRBV7-2 and TRBJ2-3, is GAGVSQSPSNKVTEKGKDVELRCDPISGHTALYWYRQSLGQGLEFLIYFQGNSAPDKSGLPSDRFSAERTGGSVSTLTIQRTQQEDSAVYLCASSLAPATADTQYFGPGTRLTVL.

The gene calls are TRBV2 and TRBJ1-5; D may be TRBD1 (5 bases). Trimming removed 7 bases from V and 5 bases from J, with 12 bases in between. The length of the CDR3 is 13 residues. The germline V gene encodes CDR1 SNHLY and CDR2 FYNNEI. The CDR3 loop is CASTRTRDQPQHF. The CDR3 DNA follows: TGTGCCAGCACGAGGACACGGGATCAGCCCCAGCATTTT.